The rows below give T cell receptor beta chains drawn from one sample of a study of graft-versus-host responses after intestinal transplantation. Sequencing used immunoSEQ multiplex PCR; TCRdb keeps in-frame clones, though not all of them. This table has about 1,800 clones, roughly 86% appearing once. This sample comprised ileum tissue, obtained about 350 days after intestinal transplantation. The receptors were sampled from a human patient who received an intestinal transplant, so some T cells may come from the graft donor. CDR3s include the opening cysteine and the closing phenylalanine or tryptophan. The order of the fields is clone size, V gene, CDR3 protein. Not all rows give a size; the values are once, few, many and, for expanded clones, a class.

clone size: .; V gene: TRBV6-6; CDR3 protein: CASSYSGQGSSPLHF
clone size: .; V gene: TRBV7-6; CDR3 protein: CAGQPGISYTDTQYF
clone size: .; V gene: TRBV4-2; CDR3 protein: CASSQDRGGKSPLHF
clone size: once; V gene: TRBV19; CDR3 protein: CASSPGTSVSYEQYF
clone size: .; V gene: TRBV7-9; CDR3 protein: CASSPFGGSDTGELFF
clone size: .; V gene: TRBV6-1; CDR3 protein: CASSRRGTGQPQHF
clone size: .; V gene: TRBV5-6; CDR3 protein: CASSSEGELATPLHF
clone size: .; V gene: TRBV6-5; CDR3 protein: CASNGRGIANTEAFF
clone size: .; V gene: TRBV6-1; CDR3 protein: CASSEALKRGSGVANYGYTF
clone size: .; V gene: TRBV6-1; CDR3 protein: CASNTGAGDNSPLHF
clone size: .; V gene: TRBV11-2; CDR3 protein: CASSVPGLAIHEQYF
clone size: .; V gene: TRBV6-4; CDR3 protein: CASSDGNTGELFF
clone size: .; V gene: TRBV6-6; CDR3 protein: CASSQSSGSYEQYF
clone size: .; V gene: TRBV2; CDR3 protein: CASSESGNVNTIYF
clone size: .; V gene: TRBV15; CDR3 protein: CATSRDFRGNTGELFF
clone size: .; V gene: TRBV23-1; CDR3 protein: CASSGGTGASYEQYF
clone size: .; V gene: TRBV6-5; CDR3 protein: CASRKGQGANQPQHF
clone size: .; V gene: TRBV4-3; CDR3 protein: CASSQDPSSNQPQHF